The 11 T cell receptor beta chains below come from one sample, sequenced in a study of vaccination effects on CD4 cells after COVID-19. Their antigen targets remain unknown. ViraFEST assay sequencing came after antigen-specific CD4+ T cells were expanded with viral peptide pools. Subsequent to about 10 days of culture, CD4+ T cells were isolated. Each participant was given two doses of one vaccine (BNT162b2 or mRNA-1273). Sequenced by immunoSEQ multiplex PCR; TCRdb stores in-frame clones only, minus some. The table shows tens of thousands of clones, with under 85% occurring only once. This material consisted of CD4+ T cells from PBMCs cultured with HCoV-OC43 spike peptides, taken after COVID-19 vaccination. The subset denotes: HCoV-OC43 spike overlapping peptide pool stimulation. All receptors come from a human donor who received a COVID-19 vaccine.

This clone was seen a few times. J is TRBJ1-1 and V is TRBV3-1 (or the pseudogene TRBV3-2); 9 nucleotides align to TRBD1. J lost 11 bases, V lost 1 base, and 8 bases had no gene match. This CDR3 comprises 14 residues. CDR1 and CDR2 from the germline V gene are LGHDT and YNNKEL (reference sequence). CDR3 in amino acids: CASSQVVQGAMAFF. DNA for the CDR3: TGTGCCAGCAGCCAAGTCGTACAGGGGGCTATGGCTTTCTTT.

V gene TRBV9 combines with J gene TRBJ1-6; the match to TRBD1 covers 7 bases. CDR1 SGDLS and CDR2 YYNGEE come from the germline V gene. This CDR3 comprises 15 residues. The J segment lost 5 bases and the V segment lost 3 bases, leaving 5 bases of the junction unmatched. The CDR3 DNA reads TGTGCCAGCAGCGAATGGGGACAGAATAATTCACCCCTCCACTTT. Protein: CASSEWGQNNSPLHF.

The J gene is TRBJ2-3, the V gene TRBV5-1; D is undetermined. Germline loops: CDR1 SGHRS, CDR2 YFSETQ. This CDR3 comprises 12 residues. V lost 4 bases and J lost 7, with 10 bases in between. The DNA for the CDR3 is TGCGCCAGCAGCCTATCCACGAATACGCAGTATTTT. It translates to CASSLSTNTQYF.

This CDR3 is CASSPRTGSTGELFF. The DNA for the CDR3 is TGTGCCAGCAGCCCACGGACAGGGTCCACCGGGGAGCTGTTTTTT. This chain joins TRBV7-9 and TRBJ2-2; 8 positions match TRBD1. With V trimmed by 5 bases and J by 4 bases, 6 bases remained unmatched. This CDR3 contains 15 residues. Germline CDR1 is SEHNR and CDR2 is FQNEAQ (reference sequence).

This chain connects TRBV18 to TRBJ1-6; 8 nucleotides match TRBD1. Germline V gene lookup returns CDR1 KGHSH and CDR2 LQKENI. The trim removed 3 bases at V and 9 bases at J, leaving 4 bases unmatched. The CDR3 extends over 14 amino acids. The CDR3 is CASSPDRAGSPLHF. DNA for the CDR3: TGTGCCAGCTCACCGGACAGGGCAGGTTCACCCCTCCACTTT.

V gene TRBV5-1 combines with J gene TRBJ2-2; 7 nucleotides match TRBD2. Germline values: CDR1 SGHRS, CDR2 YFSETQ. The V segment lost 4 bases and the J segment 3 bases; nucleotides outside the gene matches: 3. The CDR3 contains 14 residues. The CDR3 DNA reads TGCGCCAGCAGCCCAGGACTAGACACCGGGGAGCTGTTTTTT. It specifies CASSPGLDTGELFF. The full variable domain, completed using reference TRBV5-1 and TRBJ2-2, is KAGVTQTPRYLIKTRGQQVTLSCSPISGHRSVSWYQQTPGQGLQFLFEYFSETQRNKGNFPGRFSGRQFSNSRSEMNVSTLELGDSALYLCASSPGLDTGELFFGEGSRLTVL.

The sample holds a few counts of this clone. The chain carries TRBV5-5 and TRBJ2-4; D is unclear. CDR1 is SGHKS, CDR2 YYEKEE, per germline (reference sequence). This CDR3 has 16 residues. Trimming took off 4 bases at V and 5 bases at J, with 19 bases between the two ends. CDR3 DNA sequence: TGTGCCAGCAGCCCTACCCCACTGAGGCTAGAAAACATTCAGTACTTC. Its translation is CASSPTPLRLENIQYF.

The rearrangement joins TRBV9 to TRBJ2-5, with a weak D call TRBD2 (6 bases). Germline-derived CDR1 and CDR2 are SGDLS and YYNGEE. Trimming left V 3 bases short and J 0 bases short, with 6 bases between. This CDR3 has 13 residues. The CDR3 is CASSGGDQETQYF. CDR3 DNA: TGTGCCAGCAGCGGGGGGGACCAAGAGACCCAGTACTTC.

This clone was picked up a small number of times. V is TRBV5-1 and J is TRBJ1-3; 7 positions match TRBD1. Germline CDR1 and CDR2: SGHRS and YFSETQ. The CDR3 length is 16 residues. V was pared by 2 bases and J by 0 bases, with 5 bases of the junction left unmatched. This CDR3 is CASSFEGAFSGNTIYF. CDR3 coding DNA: TGCGCCAGCAGCTTCGAGGGGGCCTTCTCTGGAAACACCATATATTTT.

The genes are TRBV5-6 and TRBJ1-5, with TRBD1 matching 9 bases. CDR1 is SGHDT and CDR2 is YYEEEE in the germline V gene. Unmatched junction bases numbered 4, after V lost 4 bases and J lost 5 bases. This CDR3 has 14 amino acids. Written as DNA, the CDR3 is TGTGCCAGCAGCGTGGGACAGGGCGATCAGCCCCAGCATTTT. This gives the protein CASSVGQGDQPQHF.

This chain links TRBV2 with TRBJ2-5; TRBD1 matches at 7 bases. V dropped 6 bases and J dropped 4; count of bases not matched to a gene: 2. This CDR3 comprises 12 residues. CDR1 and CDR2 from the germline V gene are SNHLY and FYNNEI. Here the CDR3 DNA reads TGTGCCAGCAGCCGACAGGGAGAGACCCAGTACTTC. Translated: CASSRQGETQYF.